The T cell receptor (beta chain) under discussion was sequenced for a study of OX40 agonist ivuxolimab in advanced cancers. Study-wide background: Clinicians treated patients with ivuxolimab, an agonistic anti-OX40 (CD134) antibody. Study-wide findings and caveats: Specificity for antigen went undetermined in the expanded peripheral T cells.

The germline V gene has CDR1 SGHAT and CDR2 FQNNGV. J gave up 4 bases and V 4 bases, and 5 bases lay outside the gene matches. This CDR3 contains 16 residues. TCRdb keeps only in-frame clones here, not all; method: immunoSEQ multiplex PCR. The repertoire holds some 79,000 clones, around nine tenths seen once, with roughly 0.45% in the top ten. A word on this clone: The target antigen is unknown.

Blood sampling was done at baseline, cycle 4 day 1, and cycle 7 day 1. The source is an adult with an advanced solid tumor such as melanoma, head and neck, liver or kidney cancer. This sequence joins TRBV11-2 and TRBJ2-1; 12 bases are a match to TRBD2. Here the sequenced sample was CD4+ or CD8+ T cells sorted from blood, taken in a trial of the OX40 agonist ivuxolimab. The CDR3 is CASSSPGLAGYNEQFF. The CDR3 nucleotides read TGTGCCAGCAGCTCCCCGGGACTAGCGGGTTACAATGAGCAGTTCTTC.